The subject of this entry is one T cell receptor (beta chain). Some clones are missing from TCRdb's copy, which holds only in-frame ones; the method was immunoSEQ multiplex PCR. The data contain some 300,000 clones, about nine tenths of them singletons. The data stem from a study of blood T cell repertoires in COVID-19. This CDR3 spans 12 amino acids. Germline V gene sequence: CDR1 LNHDA, CDR2 SQIVND (reference sequence). V was shortened by 4 bases and J by 2 bases, with 5 bases between the two germline ends. This clonotype was sampled from a woman in her 50s with COVID-19, enrolled during active disease. Material: peripheral blood. This rearrangement joins TRBV19 to TRBJ2-5; no clear D gene. The chain's CDR3 is CASSSQQETQYF. The CDR3 region has the DNA TGTGCCAGTAGTAGTCAGCAAGAGACCCAGTACTTC.